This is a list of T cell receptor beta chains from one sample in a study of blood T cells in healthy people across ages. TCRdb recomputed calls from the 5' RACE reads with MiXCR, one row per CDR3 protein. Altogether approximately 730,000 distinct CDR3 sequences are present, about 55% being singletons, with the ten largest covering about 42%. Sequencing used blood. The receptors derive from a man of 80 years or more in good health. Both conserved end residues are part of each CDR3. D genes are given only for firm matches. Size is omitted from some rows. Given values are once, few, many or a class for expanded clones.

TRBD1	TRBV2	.	CASSVLRDRVFYEQFF
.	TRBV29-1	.	CSVTNGPYEQYF
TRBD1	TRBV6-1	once	CASSEDRGRSGYTF
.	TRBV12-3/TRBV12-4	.	CASSLGRDSQETQYF
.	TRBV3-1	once	CASTGEWETQYF
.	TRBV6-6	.	CASSYELYEQYF
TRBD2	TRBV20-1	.	CSASAGTSGYNEQFF
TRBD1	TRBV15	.	CATSRETGTDLEQYF
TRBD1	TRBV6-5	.	CASSYSGQGAKNIQYF
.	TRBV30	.	CAWTSKETQYF
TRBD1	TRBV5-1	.	CASSLETGSRGEQFF
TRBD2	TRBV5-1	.	CASSSAGVTGELFF
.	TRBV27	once	CASSIRVGSYNEQFF
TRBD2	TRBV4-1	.	CASSQRLAGLNIQYF
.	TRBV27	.	CASSPNRDTGTYEQYF
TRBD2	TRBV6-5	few	CASKKREGNIQYF